Below, 27 T cell receptor beta chains from the same sample are listed, as sequenced in a study of blood T cell repertoires in COVID-19 (TCRdb year 2020). Library preparation employed the immunoSEQ multiplex PCR assay. TCRdb mirrors the immuneACCESS table, restricted to in-frame sequences. Some clones are absent from its copies; in checked studies, under half trace to an unresolved V gene, and the reason for the others is unknown. In all, the sample holds around 190,000 clones, and about 88% of those were seen once. Jointly, the top ten make up 20% to 25% of the sample. The specimen was PBMCs or T cells enriched from blood (not recorded which). These receptors originate from a woman aged 40 to 50 in a cohort exposed to, infected with or recovered from COVID-19 (not recorded which).

The J gene is TRBJ2-2, the V gene TRBV4-2; TRBD2 might be the D (5 bases). V was trimmed by 0 bases and J by 4 bases, leaving 6 bases between them. The length of the CDR3 is 14 residues. Germline V lookup: CDR1 LGHNA, CDR2 YNFKEQ. DNA for the CDR3: TGTGCCAGCAGCCAAGAACGGGGCACCGGGGAGCTGTTTTTT. Amino acid sequence: CASSQERGTGELFF.

The chain links TRBV5-1 to TRBJ1-1, with D perhaps TRBD1 (5 bases). This CDR3 comprises 14 residues. CDR1 and CDR2 from the germline V gene are SGHRS and YFSETQ. Trimming cost V 4 bases and J 3 bases, with 13 bases left between them. The CDR3 region is CASSQAGGDTEAFF. CDR3 bases: TGCGCCAGCAGCCAAGCAGGAGGGGACACTGAAGCTTTCTTT.

The chain has TRBV19 and TRBJ1-1, with 7 bases aligning to TRBD1. Germline CDR1 and CDR2: LNHDA and SQIVND (reference sequence). The CDR3 loop spans 17 amino acids. The V segment lost 3 bases and the J segment 3 bases; nucleotides outside the gene matches: 13. CDR3 sequence: CASSIGGGVQGDTEAFF. The CDR3 bases are TGTGCCAGTAGTATCGGAGGAGGGGTCCAGGGGGACACTGAAGCTTTCTTT. Full variable domain (missing parts from reference TRBV19 and TRBJ1-1): DGGITQSPKYLFRKEGQNVTLSCEQNLNHDAMYWYRQDPGQGLRLIYYSQIVNDFQKGDIAEGYSVSREKKESFPLTVTSAQKNPTAFYLCASSIGGGVQGDTEAFFGQGTRLTVV.

This clone came up a few times. The chain has TRBV21-1 and TRBJ1-5; TRBD1 is the table's D call, not checked against the DNA. TRBV21-1 is marked as a pseudogene. The length of the CDR3 is 13 residues. The CDR3 nucleotides read TGTGCCAGCAGCATCAGGGGAGATCAGCCCCAGCATTTT. Its protein is CASSIRGDQPQHF.

This rearrangement joins TRBV24-1 to TRBJ2-1; D might be TRBD2 (5 bases). This CDR3 region has 15 residues. The germline gives CDR1 KGHDR, CDR2 SFDVKD. Between the trimmed V and J ends, which lost 1 base and 5 bases, there was a span of 11 bases. The CDR3 sequence: CATSDFPWGDNEQFF. CDR3 coding DNA: TGTGCCACCAGTGATTTCCCCTGGGGAGACAATGAGCAGTTCTTC.

This rearrangement joins TRBV27 to TRBJ2-7, with D tentatively TRBD2 (6 bases). CDR3 length: 14 residues. Trimming stripped 5 bases from V and 5 bases from J, with 16 bases between. Germline V lookup: CDR1 MNHEY, CDR2 SMNVEV (reference sequence). The CDR3 protein is CASSKGLAFNEQYF. CDR3 nucleotide sequence: TGTGCCAGCAGTAAGGGGCTAGCGTTCAACGAGCAGTACTTC.

The chain is built from TRBV7-9 and TRBJ1-2; weak D call: TRBD1 (6 bases). The CDR3 is 16 residues long. Per the germline V gene, CDR1 is SEHNR and CDR2 is FQNEAQ (reference sequence). Trimming pared 0 bases from V and 8 bases from J, leaving 19 bases between. This CDR3 is CASSLATGNRVSGYTF. The CDR3 DNA reads TGTGCCAGCAGCTTAGCCACAGGGAATCGTGTTTCGGGCTACACCTTC. The entire variable domain, with the rest obtained from reference TRBV7-9 and TRBJ1-2, is as follows: DTGVSQNPRHKITKRGQNVTFRCDPISEHNRLYWYRQTLGQGPEFLTYFQNEAQLEKSRLLSDRFSAERPKGSFSTLEIQRTEQGDSAMYLCASSLATGNRVSGYTFGSGTRLTVV.

This chain uses TRBV5-8 with TRBJ1-2; 7 positions match TRBD1. Unmatched junction bases numbered 8, after V lost 2 bases and J lost 7 bases. Germline loops: CDR1 SGHTS, CDR2 YDEGEE. The CDR3 runs 14 residues. CDR3 amino acids: CASSLGQESIGYTF. The CDR3 nucleotides are TGTGCCAGCAGCTTAGGACAGGAGAGCATTGGCTACACCTTC.

This clone was recorded a few times. The chain couples TRBV5-6 to TRBJ2-7; D is possibly TRBD2 (6 bases). Trimming took off 0 bases at V and 4 bases at J, with 11 bases between the two ends. Germline loops: CDR1 SGHDT, CDR2 YYEEEE. This CDR3 is built from 14 residues. In nucleotides, the CDR3 is TGTGCCAGCAGCTTGGGGACTAATGAATACGAGCAGTACTTC. This translates into CASSLGTNEYEQYF.

The CDR3 DNA follows: TGTGCCAGCAGTCTAAGACAGGGGTTGACCCAGTACTTC. Encoded protein: CASSLRQGLTQYF. The V call is TRBV28, the J call TRBJ2-5; 8 bases fit TRBD1. V was clipped by 5 bases and J by 7 bases; unmatched bases: 6. Per the germline V gene, CDR1 is MDHEN and CDR2 is SYDVKM. The CDR3 extends over 13 amino acids.

V gene TRBV4-1 combines with J gene TRBJ1-2, with D maybe TRBD1 (5 bases). Germline CDR1 MGHRA, CDR2 YSYEKL. The V end lost 4 bases, the J end lost 2 bases, and 14 bases lay between the germline ends. This CDR3 region has 15 residues. In DNA form, the CDR3 reads TGCGCCAGCAGCCCGGGGGGAGGGGAGAACTATGGCTACACCTTC. Residues: CASSPGGGENYGYTF.

The rearrangement uses TRBV6-6 and TRBJ1-3, with 7 positions matching TRBD1. Unmatched junction bases numbered 5, after V lost 7 bases and J lost 8 bases. The CDR3 runs 12 residues. Germline V gene lookup returns CDR1 MNHNY and CDR2 SVGAGI (reference sequence). The CDR3: CASKGQADTIYF. CDR3 DNA sequence: TGTGCCAGCAAAGGACAGGCGGACACCATATATTTT.

The chain joins TRBV14 to TRBJ1-2; TRBD1 matches 12 bases. J gave up 4 bases and V 2 bases, and 5 bases lay outside the gene matches. The CDR3 spans 16 residues. The germline gives CDR1 SGHDN, CDR2 FVKESK. The CDR3 sequence: CASSQLGTGGFYGYTF. DNA of the CDR3: TGTGCCAGCAGCCAACTTGGGACAGGGGGCTTCTATGGCTACACCTTC.

J is TRBJ1-2 and V is TRBV15; TRBD1 is a possible D gene (5 bases). Germline V lookup: CDR1 LNHNV, CDR2 YYDKDF (reference sequence). V was shortened by 8 bases and J by 8 bases, with 18 bases between the two germline ends. This CDR3 has 13 residues. The DNA of the CDR3 is TGTGCCACCGCAGCAAGGAGGGGAGAAGGCTACACCTTC. As protein: CATAARRGEGYTF.

The chain links TRBV6-5 to TRBJ1-1; possibly TRBD1 for D (5 bases). Germline CDR1 MNHEY, CDR2 SVGAGI. Trimming stripped 7 bases from V and 1 base from J, with 16 bases between. CDR3 size: 15 residues. The CDR3, as DNA: TGTGCCAGCACCACTACCATCGGGGGGAACACTGAAGCTTTCTTT. Translation gives CASTTTIGGNTEAFF.

The chain employs TRBV4-1 and TRBJ1-2, with D perhaps TRBD1 (5 bases). Trimming cost V 0 bases and J 0 bases, with 5 bases left between them. Per the germline V gene, CDR1 is MGHRA and CDR2 is YSYEKL. This CDR3 region has 14 residues. The CDR3 spells CASSQEGANYGYTF. DNA of the CDR3: TGCGCCAGCAGCCAAGAAGGGGCTAACTATGGCTACACCTTC.

The genes are TRBV5-1 and TRBJ1-1; D is uncertain. Germline V gives CDR1 SGHRS, CDR2 YFSETQ. There are 13 residues in the CDR3. The V end lost 2 bases, the J end lost 1 base, and 6 bases lay between the germline ends. The CDR3 loop is CASSFSGNTEAFF. The CDR3 DNA is TGCGCCAGCAGCTTCTCAGGGAACACTGAAGCTTTCTTT.

The chain employs TRBV27 and TRBJ1-2; D is uncertain. CDR1 is MNHEY and CDR2 is SMNVEV in the germline V gene (reference sequence). V was pared by 0 bases and J by 4 bases, with 6 bases between. The CDR3 sequence is 13 residues long. CDR3 in DNA: TGTGCCAGCAGTTTATCCCCCGTCTATGGCTACACCTTC. It translates to CASSLSPVYGYTF.

This clone was observed a single time. This sequence joins TRBV7-9 and TRBJ2-1, with 9 nucleotides matching TRBD2. Per the germline V gene, CDR1 is SEHNR and CDR2 is FQNEAQ (reference sequence). J was trimmed by 8 bases and V by 4 bases; bases with no gene match: 12. The CDR3 length is 16 residues. In DNA form, the CDR3 reads TGTGCCAGCAGCTCCTGGACTAGCGCTTACAGGGATGAGCAGTTCTTC. The encoded protein is CASSSWTSAYRDEQFF.

In its sample, this clone was seen a few times. The J gene is TRBJ2-1, the V gene TRBV4-3; 13 nucleotides align to TRBD2. This CDR3 contains 14 residues. Germline V gives CDR1 LGHNA, CDR2 YSLEER. J gave up 8 bases and V 6 bases, and 4 bases lay outside the gene matches. The CDR3 region is CASRLAGGPDEQFF. The CDR3 DNA reads as TGCGCCAGCAGACTAGCGGGAGGGCCCGATGAGCAGTTCTTC.

The sample holds one count of this clone. The chain carries TRBV7-9 and TRBJ2-2, with a weak D call TRBD2 (6 bases). The length of the CDR3 is 17 residues. Trimming stripped 5 bases from V and 5 bases from J, with 21 bases between. CDR1 is SEHNR, CDR2 FQNEAQ, per germline (reference sequence). The CDR3 DNA follows: TGTGCCAGCAGCGCCCTGGGACTTTCACTTGGGACCGGGGAGCTGTTTTTT. It translates to CASSALGLSLGTGELFF.

The J gene is TRBJ2-1, the V gene TRBV2, with D perhaps TRBD2 (5 bases). CDR1 and CDR2 from the germline V gene are SNHLY and FYNNEI. The V end was cut by 2 bases, the J end by 4 bases, with 12 bases between. The CDR3 runs to 15 residues. CDR3 sequence reads: CASSEFAGMYNEQFF. The CDR3 coding sequence is TGTGCCAGCAGTGAATTTGCGGGCATGTACAATGAGCAGTTCTTC.

V and J are TRBV19 and TRBJ1-4; 7 nucleotides agree with TRBD1. Losses at the gene ends were 5 bases for V and 4 bases for J; bases not matched to a gene: 7. The CDR3 is 15 amino acids. The germline gives CDR1 LNHDA, CDR2 SQIVND (reference sequence). CDR3 coding DNA: TGTGCCAGTAGTCCGCGGGACAGCTTTAATGAAAAACTGTTTTTT. As protein: CASSPRDSFNEKLFF.

This chain joins TRBV11-3 and TRBJ2-7; 8 bases fit TRBD1. This CDR3 has 15 amino acids. Germline-derived CDR1 and CDR2 are SGHNT and YENEEA. V gave up 3 bases and J gave up 2 bases; unmatched junction bases: 6. This CDR3 reads CASSFTGTGTYEQYF. Here the CDR3 DNA reads TGTGCCAGCAGCTTCACCGGGACAGGAACCTACGAGCAGTACTTC. Complete variable domain (other parts from reference TRBV11-3 and TRBJ2-7): EAGVVQSPRYKIIEKKQPVAFWCNPISGHNTLYWYLQNLGQGPELLIRYENEEAVDDSQLPKDRFSAERLKGVDSTLKIQPAELGDSAVYLCASSFTGTGTYEQYFGPGTRLTVT.

This chain links TRBV13 with TRBJ1-2; 11 positions agree with TRBD1. The trim removed 5 bases at V and 6 bases at J, leaving 5 bases unmatched. CDR3 size: 14 residues. Germline loops: CDR1 PRHDT, CDR2 FYEKMQ (reference sequence). CDR3 DNA: TGTGCCAGCAGCCCCCGGACAGGGGGCGATGGCTACACCTTC. Protein product: CASSPRTGGDGYTF. Complete variable domain (other parts from reference TRBV13 and TRBJ1-2): AAGVIQSPRHLIKEKRETATLKCYPIPRHDTVYWYQQGPGQDPQFLISFYEKMQSDKGSIPDRFSAQQFSDYHSELNMSSLELGDSALYFCASSPRTGGDGYTFGSGTRLTVV.

This sequence joins TRBV11-2 and TRBJ1-2; D is uncertain. Between the trimmed V and J ends, which lost 3 bases and 6 bases, there was a span of 8 bases. The CDR3 totals 12 residues. Germline lookup yields CDR1 SGHAT and CDR2 FQNNGV. Here the CDR3 DNA reads TGTGCCAGCAGCTTTATTCAGGATGGCTACACCTTC. Protein product: CASSFIQDGYTF.

The gene calls are TRBV10-3 and TRBJ2-7, with D tentatively TRBD1 (6 bases). The CDR3 loop spans 11 amino acids. Trimming took off 10 bases at V and 2 bases at J, with 9 bases between the two ends. Per germline, CDR1 ENHRY and CDR2 SYGVKD. Written as DNA, the CDR3 is TGTGCCACCGGGACAACCTACGAGCAGTACTTC. Amino acids: CATGTTYEQYF.